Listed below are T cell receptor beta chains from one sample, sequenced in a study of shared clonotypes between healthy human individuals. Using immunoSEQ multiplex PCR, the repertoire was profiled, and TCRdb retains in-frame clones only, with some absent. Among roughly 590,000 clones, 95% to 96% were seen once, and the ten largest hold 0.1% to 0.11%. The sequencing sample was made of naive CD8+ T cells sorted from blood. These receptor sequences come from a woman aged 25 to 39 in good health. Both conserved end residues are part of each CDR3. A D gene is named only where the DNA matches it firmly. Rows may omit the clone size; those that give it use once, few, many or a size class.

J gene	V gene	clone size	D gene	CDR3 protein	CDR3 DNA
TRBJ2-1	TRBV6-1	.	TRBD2	CASSTSGLSYNEQFF	TGTGCCAGCAGTACTAGCGGCCTCTCCTACAATGAGCAGTTCTTC
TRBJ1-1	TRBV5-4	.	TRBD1	CASSEGQGPTREAFF	TGTGCCAGCAGCGAAGGACAGGGCCCGACCCGTGAAGCTTTCTTT
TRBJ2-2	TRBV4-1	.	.	CASSQEGQVFPGELFF	TGCGCCAGCAGCCAAGAAGGGCAGGTATTCCCCGGGGAGCTGTTTTTT
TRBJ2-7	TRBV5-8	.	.	CASSLVYEQYF	TGTGCCAGCAGCTTGGTATACGAGCAGTACTTC
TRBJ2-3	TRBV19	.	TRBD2	CASRPSGLTDTQYF	TGTGCCAGTAGGCCTAGCGGGCTCACAGATACGCAGTATTTT
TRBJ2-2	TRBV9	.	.	CASSASEGLNTGELFF	TGTGCCAGCAGCGCCTCAGAAGGGCTGAACACCGGGGAGCTGTTTTTT
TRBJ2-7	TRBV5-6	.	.	CASSPMLRDNEQYF	TGTGCCAGCAGCCCAATGTTGCGGGATAACGAGCAGTACTTC
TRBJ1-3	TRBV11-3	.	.	CASSPESASSGNTIYF	TGTGCCAGCAGCCCCGAGTCCGCGAGCTCTGGAAACACCATATATTTT
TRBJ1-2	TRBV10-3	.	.	CAISDPGGTRGYTF	TGTGCCATCAGTGACCCCGGGGGGACGAGGGGCTACACCTTC
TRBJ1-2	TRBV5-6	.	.	CASSPGQGSHGYTF	TGTGCCAGCAGCCCGGGCCAGGGTTCCCATGGCTACACCTTC
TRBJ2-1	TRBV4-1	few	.	CASSQVSRRGYNEQFF	TGCGCCAGCAGCCAAGTCTCGCGGAGAGGGTACAATGAGCAGTTCTTC
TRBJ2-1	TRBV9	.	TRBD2	CASSESGAYNEQFF	TGTGCCAGCAGCGAAAGCGGGGCCTACAATGAGCAGTTCTTC
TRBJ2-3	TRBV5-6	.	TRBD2	CASSRSGLADTDTQYF	TGTGCCAGCAGCCGCTCAGGACTAGCGGACACAGATACGCAGTATTTT
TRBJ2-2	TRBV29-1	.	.	CSVQDTGELFF	TGCAGCGTCCAGGACACCGGGGAGCTGTTTTTT
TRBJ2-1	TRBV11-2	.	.	CASRRGHNEQFF	TGTGCCAGCCGGCGGGGACACAATGAGCAGTTCTTC
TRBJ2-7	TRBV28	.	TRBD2	CASSLGLAGGSEQYF	TGTGCCAGCAGTCTAGGACTAGCGGGAGGTTCCGAGCAGTACTTC
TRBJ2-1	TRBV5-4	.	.	CASSRDNEQFF	TGTGCCAGCAGCCGAGACAATGAGCAGTTCTTC
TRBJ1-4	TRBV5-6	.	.	CASSAGYNEKLFF	TGTGCCAGCAGCGCGGGGTATAATGAAAAACTGTTTTTT
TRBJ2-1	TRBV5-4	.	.	CASSLVPYYNEQFF	TGTGCCAGCAGCTTGGTTCCCTACTACAATGAGCAGTTCTTC
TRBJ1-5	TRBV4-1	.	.	CASSQDRSNNQPQHF	TGCGCCAGCAGCCAAGATAGAAGTAACAATCAGCCCCAGCATTTT
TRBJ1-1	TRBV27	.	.	CASSLSNGQTEAFF	TGTGCCAGCAGTTTATCTAACGGGCAAACTGAAGCTTTCTTT
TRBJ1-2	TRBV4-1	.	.	CASSQMGPETGYTF	TGCGCCAGCAGCCAGATGGGGCCGGAAACTGGCTACACCTTC
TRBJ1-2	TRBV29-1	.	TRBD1	CSVPGQGAYGYTF	TGCAGCGTTCCGGGACAGGGGGCCTATGGCTACACCTTC
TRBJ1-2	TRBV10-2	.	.	CASTAVGRGYGYTF	TGCGCCAGCACCGCAGTTGGGCGAGGCTATGGCTACACCTTC
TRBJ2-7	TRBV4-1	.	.	CASSQVLQGGNYEQYF	TGCGCCAGCAGCCAAGTCTTACAAGGGGGAAACTACGAGCAGTACTTC
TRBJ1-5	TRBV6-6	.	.	CASSYGSNQPQHF	TGTGCCAGCAGTTACGGCAGCAATCAGCCCCAGCATTTT
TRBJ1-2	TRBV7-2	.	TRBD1	CASSLEPGGEPFYGYTF	TGTGCCAGCAGCTTAGAGCCAGGGGGGGAGCCTTTCTATGGCTACACCTTC
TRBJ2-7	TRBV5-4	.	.	CASSLGSSYEQYF	TGTGCCAGCAGCTTGGGCTCCTCCTACGAGCAGTACTTC
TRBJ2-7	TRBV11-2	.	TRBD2	CASSLVTSGAYEQYF	TGTGCCAGCAGCTTAGTTACTAGCGGGGCCTACGAGCAGTACTTC
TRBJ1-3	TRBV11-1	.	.	CASSKDLIGSGNTIYF	TGTGCCAGCAGCAAAGACCTTATCGGCTCTGGAAACACCATATATTTT
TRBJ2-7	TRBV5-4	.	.	CASSLGAEGDYEQYF	TGTGCCAGCAGCTTGGGAGCGGAAGGGGACTACGAGCAGTACTTC
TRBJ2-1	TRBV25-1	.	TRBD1	CASSAIDRVNEQFF	TGTGCCAGCAGTGCAATCGACAGGGTCAATGAGCAGTTCTTC
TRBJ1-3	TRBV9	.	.	CASSGGNTIYF	TGTGCCAGCAGCGGAGGAAACACCATATATTTT
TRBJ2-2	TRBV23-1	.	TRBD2	CASSQYEAGPGELFF	TGCGCCAGCAGTCAATATGAAGCGGGACCCGGGGAGCTGTTTTTT
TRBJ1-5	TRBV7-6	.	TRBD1	CASSPRTGTYQPQHF	TGTGCCAGCAGCCCCCGGACAGGGACCTATCAGCCCCAGCATTTT
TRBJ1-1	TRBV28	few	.	CASSFRLNTEAFF	TGTGCCAGCAGTTTTCGGCTAAACACTGAAGCTTTCTTT
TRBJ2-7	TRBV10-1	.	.	CASSETYEQYF	TGCGCCAGCAGTGAGACCTACGAGCAGTACTTC
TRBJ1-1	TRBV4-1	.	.	CASSPLGVGTEAFF	TGCGCCAGCAGCCCCCTGGGGGTGGGGACTGAAGCTTTCTTT